The 27 T cell receptor beta chains below come from one sample, sequenced in a study of identical twins. Each CDR3 protein is one row after TCRdb ran MiXCR on the 5' RACE reads. The data show roughly 720,000 distinct CDR3 sequences, with approximately 18% seen just once and around 13% held by the top ten. These data are also associated with another study on T cells expressing NK-cell markers.

Sequenced sample: PBMCs. These receptors were obtained from a woman aged 18-29 years in good health.

This clonotype has more than one count but fewer than ten. This rearrangement joins TRBV12-3 or TRBV12-4 to TRBJ2-5, with 12 bases that match TRBD2. V lost 1 base to trimming and J lost 4 bases; unmatched junction nucleotides: 7. CDR3 size: 17 residues. The CDR3 loop is CASSLGLAGGLGETQYF. CDR3 nucleotides: TGTGCCAGCAGTTTAGGCCTAGCGGGGGGGCTTGGAGAGACCCAGTACTTC.

The gene calls are TRBV7-9 and TRBJ2-2; D gene uncertain. Trimming stripped 4 bases from V and 5 bases from J, with 11 bases between. This CDR3 contains 14 residues. Germline values: CDR1 SEHNR, CDR2 FQNEAQ (reference sequence). CDR3 amino acids: CASSSSLETGELFF. The CDR3 DNA follows: TGTGCCAGCAGCTCATCCCTAGAGACCGGGGAGCTGTTTTTT.

This rearrangement joins TRBV21-1 to TRBJ2-7. TRBV21-1 is a pseudogene. The CDR3 has 16 residues. The CDR3 DNA is TGTGCCAGCAGCAAAGGAAAGCCTCTATTTTCCTACGAGCAGTACTTC. Translating gives CASSKGKPLFSYEQYF.

Only a few counts were recorded for this clonotype. The CDR3: CASLRSGFTDTQYF. The DNA of the CDR3 is TGTGCCAGCCTTCGTTCGGGATTCACAGATACGCAGTATTTT. The chain recombines TRBV6-2 or TRBV6-3 with TRBJ2-3; D may be TRBD2 (5 bases). The germline CDR1 and CDR2 sequences are MNHEY and SVGEGT. This CDR3 comprises 14 residues. V was shortened by 8 bases and J by 2 bases, with 14 bases between the two germline ends.

V usage is TRBV6-4 and J usage is TRBJ2-3; 7 positions agree with TRBD1. J lost 2 bases, V lost 5 bases, and 7 bases had no gene match. The CDR3 length is 15 residues. The germline gives CDR1 MRHNA, CDR2 SNTAGT. CDR3 residues: CASSPGGLHTDTQYF. CDR3 in DNA: TGTGCCAGCAGTCCAGGGGGTTTACACACAGATACGCAGTATTTT.

V usage is TRBV7-8 and J usage is TRBJ2-2; unclear D gene. V lost 5 bases to trimming and J lost 0 bases, with 10 bases between them. The CDR3 contains 15 residues. CDR1 SGHVS and CDR2 FQNEAQ come from the germline V gene. The CDR3 loop reads CASSTDRTNTGELFF. Written as DNA, the CDR3 is TGTGCCAGCAGCACGGACCGAACGAACACCGGGGAGCTGTTTTTT.

The rearrangement joins TRBV12-3 or TRBV12-4 to TRBJ1-1; D call uncertain. This CDR3 is built from 15 residues. Trimming took 3 bases from V and 1 from J, leaving 12 bases between them. CDR3 DNA: TGTGCCAGCAGTTTTTATAGTTCAACGAACACTGAAGCTTTCTTT. Translating it yields CASSFYSSTNTEAFF.

This clonotype was seen many times. The chain carries TRBV12-3 or TRBV12-4 and TRBJ2-3, with D hard to call. Trimming pared 3 bases from V and 6 bases from J, leaving 13 bases between. This CDR3 is built from 14 residues. The CDR3 here is CASSFDKTRDTQYF. CDR3 sequence (DNA): TGTGCCAGCAGTTTCGACAAAACGAGGGATACGCAGTATTTT.

V gene TRBV27 combines with J gene TRBJ2-7, with 9 bases matching TRBD1. Germline values: CDR1 MNHEY, CDR2 SMNVEV (reference sequence). The CDR3 is 14 residues long. V dropped 5 bases and J dropped 5; count of bases not matched to a gene: 7. In nucleotides, the CDR3 is TGTGCCAGCAGTCCGGGGACAGGGTTAAACGAGCAGTACTTC. It translates to CASSPGTGLNEQYF.

The chain uses TRBV29-1 and TRBJ1-4; D is possibly TRBD1 (6 bases). CDR3 length: 13 residues. Germline V gives CDR1 SQVTM, CDR2 ANQGSEA. Trimming stripped 3 bases from V and 7 bases from J, with 12 bases between. The CDR3 DNA reads as TGCAGCGTTGACCCGGGAGGGGGTGAAAAACTGTTTTTT. This translates into CSVDPGGGEKLFF.

The V and J genes are TRBV29-1 and TRBJ2-5; D possibly corresponds to TRBD2 (6 bases). Per the germline V gene, CDR1 is SQVTM and CDR2 is ANQGSEA. The germline V and J ends were trimmed by 8 bases and 9 bases, with 16 bases remaining between them. The length of the CDR3 is 11 residues. CDR3 nucleotide sequence: TGCAGCCCCCGATTGGGGGAGGCCCAGTACTTC. Encoded protein: CSPRLGEAQYF.

A few counts support this clonotype. The V gene is TRBV20-1, the J gene TRBJ2-3; 8 bases map to TRBD2. V was clipped by 3 bases and J by 2 bases; unmatched bases: 4. The CDR3 extends over 14 amino acids. Germline lookup yields CDR1 DFQATT and CDR2 SNEGSKA (reference sequence). CDR3 residues: CSASGRGVTDTQYF. CDR3 in DNA: TGCAGTGCTAGTGGGCGGGGGGTCACAGATACGCAGTATTTT.

This clonotype showed up just a few times. The chain carries TRBV12-3 or TRBV12-4 and TRBJ1-1, with D perhaps TRBD1 (6 bases). Trimming pared 4 bases from V and 9 bases from J, leaving 12 bases between. The CDR3 loop spans 12 amino acids. The CDR3 DNA is TGTGCCAGCAGTTATTCAGGGGAAAAAGCTTTCTTT. Its translation: CASSYSGEKAFF.

This chain connects TRBV7-8 to TRBJ2-1; no definite D call. Trimming took off 5 bases at V and 5 bases at J, with 22 bases between the two ends. Per germline, CDR1 SGHVS and CDR2 FQNEAQ. This CDR3 comprises 17 residues. CDR3 sequence reads: CASSARSSRLSHNEQFF. CDR3 coding DNA: TGTGCCAGCAGCGCCCGAAGTTCTAGGCTGAGCCACAATGAGCAGTTCTTC.

This chain connects TRBV20-1 to TRBJ2-7, with 7 bases identical to TRBD2. There are 16 residues in the CDR3. V lost 0 bases, J lost 7 bases, and 15 bases stayed unmatched. Germline V gives CDR1 DFQATT, CDR2 SNEGSKA (reference sequence). The DNA of the CDR3 is TGCAGTGCTAGAGAGGAGACCAGCGGGGCCCGCTGGGAGCAGTACTTC. Its protein is CSAREETSGARWEQYF.

The V and J genes are TRBV5-1 and TRBJ2-1; possibly TRBD1 or TRBD2 for D (5 bases each). V was trimmed by 5 bases and J by 10 bases, leaving 13 bases between them. This CDR3 has 12 amino acids. The germline V gene encodes CDR1 SGHRS and CDR2 YFSETQ. CDR3 coding DNA: TGCGCCAGCAGTCGGGACCTCCTCGAGCAGTTCTTC. This translates into CASSRDLLEQFF.

This clonotype was found a few times. The V gene is TRBV20-1, the J gene TRBJ2-2, with D perhaps TRBD2 (6 bases). The CDR3 is made up of 12 amino acids. Trimming shortened V by 5 bases and J by 7 bases, and 11 bases separated the two germline ends. Per germline, CDR1 DFQATT and CDR2 SNEGSKA (reference sequence). The CDR3 region is CSAGEAGGELFF. The CDR3 coding sequence is TGCAGTGCTGGGGAAGCGGGCGGGGAGCTGTTTTTT.

This clonotype appeared a few times. The gene calls are TRBV5-1 and TRBJ1-1; the D is unclear. The CDR3 runs 13 residues. Germline CDR1 is SGHRS and CDR2 is YFSETQ. Trimming shortened V by 0 bases and J by 8 bases, and 11 bases separated the two germline ends. CDR3 nucleotides: TGCGCCAGCAGCTTGGATGGTGCGACCGAAGCTTTCTTT. This sequence encodes CASSLDGATEAFF.

As concerns this clonotype: A much bigger clone sits one base away, suggesting this may be a read error. The CDR3 DNA sequence: TGTGCCAGCAGCCCCGCGAACACAGATACGCAGTATTTT. Amino acid sequence: CASSPANTDTQYF. The genes are TRBV7-2 and TRBJ2-3; D remains unclear. V lost 5 bases, J lost 2 bases, and 8 bases lay in between. CDR3 length: 13 residues. The germline V gene has CDR1 SGHTA and CDR2 FQGNSA.

The chain joins TRBV5-1 to TRBJ2-7; 7 bases are a match to TRBD2. The CDR3 is 15 amino acids. J was trimmed by 2 bases and V by 4 bases; bases with no gene match: 9. Germline values: CDR1 SGHRS, CDR2 YFSETQ. CDR3 in amino acids: CASSDQAGLAYEQYF. DNA of the CDR3: TGCGCCAGCAGCGACCAAGCGGGATTGGCCTACGAGCAGTACTTC. Full variable domain (outside the CDR3, taken from reference TRBV5-1 and TRBJ2-7): KAGVTQTPRYLIKTRGQQVTLSCSPISGHRSVSWYQQTPGQGLQFLFEYFSETQRNKGNFPGRFSGRQFSNSRSEMNVSTLELGDSALYLCASSDQAGLAYEQYFGPGTRLTVT.

In this sample, this clonotype turned up a few times. V gene TRBV12-3 or TRBV12-4 combines with J gene TRBJ2-1, with D perhaps assigned TRBD1 or TRBD2 (5 bases each). The V gene lost 4 bases and the J gene lost 6 bases, with 16 bases spanning the gap. The CDR3 totals 15 residues. The CDR3 DNA is TGTGCCAGCAGTTCCGGGACCAGGGTCATCAATGAGCAGTTCTTC. Amino acid sequence: CASSSGTRVINEQFF.

The chain combines TRBV5-1 with TRBJ2-5, with 12 bases aligning to TRBD2. This CDR3 comprises 15 residues. Germline CDR1 reads SGHRS; CDR2 reads YFSETQ. The V and J ends lost 7 bases and 1 base, in that order; junction bases with no gene match: 5. Here the CDR3 reads CASFLTSGGQETQYF. For the CDR3, the DNA is TGCGCCAGCTTCCTGACTAGCGGGGGCCAAGAGACCCAGTACTTC.

In its sample, this clonotype was seen many times. The chain uses TRBV10-2 and TRBJ1-2; no firm D call. CDR1 and CDR2 from the germline V gene are WSHSY and SAAADI. CDR3 length equals 13 residues. V was shortened by 2 bases and J by 8 bases, with 12 bases between the two germline ends. CDR3 bases: TGCGCCAGCAGTGAGGGATACCTGGTGGGCTACACCTTC. This translates into CASSEGYLVGYTF.

This clonotype was found many times. This chain uses TRBV5-1 with TRBJ2-2, with D possibly called TRBD1 or TRBD2 (5 bases each). Per the germline V gene, CDR1 is SGHRS and CDR2 is YFSETQ. The CDR3 runs 14 residues. The V end was cut by 7 bases, the J end by 6 bases, with 16 bases between. Written as DNA, the CDR3 is TGCGCCAGCCTCAGAGGGGAGTCGGCCGGGGAGCTGTTTTTT. Protein product: CASLRGESAGELFF.

This clonotype showed up just a few times. The chain employs TRBV27 and TRBJ2-1, with D possibly being TRBD1 or TRBD2 (5 bases each). The CDR3 consists of 15 residues. Germline V lookup: CDR1 MNHEY, CDR2 SMNVEV (reference sequence). V lost 8 bases, J lost 4 bases, and 18 bases lay in between. The CDR3 protein is CASSRRGPGYNEQFF. As DNA, the CDR3 is TGTGCCAGCTCCCGACGGGGCCCCGGATACAATGAGCAGTTCTTC.

This chain links TRBV7-9 with TRBJ1-5; D remains unclear. Germline values: CDR1 SEHNR, CDR2 FQNEAQ (reference sequence). The CDR3 covers 14 residues. Trimming removed 5 bases at V and 3 bases at J, with 11 bases between. The CDR3 DNA is TGTGCCAGCAGCACCGAGACGGACAATCAGCCCCAGCATTTT. Translating it yields CASSTETDNQPQHF.

This sequence joins TRBV7-2 and TRBJ2-7; D gene ambiguous. The germline V gene encodes CDR1 SGHTA and CDR2 FQGNSA. This CDR3 is 14 amino acids long. Trimming took 4 bases from V and 3 from J, leaving 13 bases between them. DNA for the CDR3: TGTGCCAGCAGCTCTATCCGGGCGAACTACGAGCAGTACTTC. It translates to CASSSIRANYEQYF.